In its sample, the clone carrying this TCR beta chain was seen a few times. Its target is unknown. MiXCR, applied by TCRdb to the RT-PCR reads, yields one record per CDR3 protein. This sample has about 530,000 distinct CDR3 sequences; about an eighth occur once, and the top ten carry around 14%. This sample is drawn from a study of response to subunit inactivated influenza vaccine. Looked up from germline, CDR1 is LNHNV and CDR2 is YYDKDF (reference sequence). The CDR3 has 13 residues. With 6 bases removed from V and 0 bases from J, the gap between germline ends came to 8 bases. Study-level points and caveats: Authors suggested few new T cells are recruited by each seasonal influenza vaccination.

This sequence joins TRBV15 and TRBJ2-5, with a tentative D call TRBD2 (5 bases). The TCR sequence derives from a man aged 45-65 years who received an inactivated influenza vaccine. Source: PBMCs from blood, taken 40 to 50 days after vaccination. The CDR3 loop reads CATRSGDQETQYF. The CDR3, as DNA: TGTGCCACCAGGAGCGGCGACCAAGAGACCCAGTACTTC. The whole variable domain, filled in from reference TRBV15 and TRBJ2-5, reads DAMVIQNPRYQVTQFGKPVTLSCSQTLNHNVMYWYQQKSSQAPKLLFHYYDKDFNNEADTPDNFQSRRPNTSFCFLDIRSPGLGDTAMYLCATRSGDQETQYFGPGTRLLVL.